This T cell receptor beta chain was documented in a study of T cell changes during pregnancy in multiple sclerosis. This clone has just one count. The protocol was immunoSEQ multiplex PCR, while the TCRdb copy is restricted to in-frame clones and leaves out a portion. The profile shows 50,000 to 65,000 clones, 92% of them singletons. Trimming took 6 bases from V and 0 from J; bases not matched to a gene: 6. The CDR3 totals 15 residues. Germline loops: CDR1 MNHNY, CDR2 SVGAGI (reference sequence). V and J are TRBV6-6 and TRBJ2-5; 8 positions agree with TRBD1. The sequences come from peripheral blood, collected in the first trimester of pregnancy. The TCR originated in a female donor with multiple sclerosis, enrolled in a pregnancy study. The CDR3 nucleotides read TGTGCCAGCAGGGGACCGGACAGGGACCAAGAGACCCAGTACTTC. Translation gives CASRGPDRDQETQYF.